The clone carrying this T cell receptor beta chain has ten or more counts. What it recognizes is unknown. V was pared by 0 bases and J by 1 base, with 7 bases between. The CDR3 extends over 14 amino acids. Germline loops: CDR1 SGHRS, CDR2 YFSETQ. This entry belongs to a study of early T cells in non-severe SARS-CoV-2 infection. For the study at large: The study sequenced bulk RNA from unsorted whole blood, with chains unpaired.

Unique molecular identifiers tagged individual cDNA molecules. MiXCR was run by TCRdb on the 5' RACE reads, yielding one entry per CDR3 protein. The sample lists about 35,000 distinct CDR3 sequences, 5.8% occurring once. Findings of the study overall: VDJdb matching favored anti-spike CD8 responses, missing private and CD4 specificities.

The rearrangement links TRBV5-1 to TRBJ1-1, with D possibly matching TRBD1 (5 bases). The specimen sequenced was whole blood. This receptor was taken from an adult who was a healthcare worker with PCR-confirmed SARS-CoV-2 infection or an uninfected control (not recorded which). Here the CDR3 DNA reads TGCGCCAGCAGCTTGGCCGGGGCGAACACTGAAGCTTTCTTT. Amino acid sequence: CASSLAGANTEAFF.